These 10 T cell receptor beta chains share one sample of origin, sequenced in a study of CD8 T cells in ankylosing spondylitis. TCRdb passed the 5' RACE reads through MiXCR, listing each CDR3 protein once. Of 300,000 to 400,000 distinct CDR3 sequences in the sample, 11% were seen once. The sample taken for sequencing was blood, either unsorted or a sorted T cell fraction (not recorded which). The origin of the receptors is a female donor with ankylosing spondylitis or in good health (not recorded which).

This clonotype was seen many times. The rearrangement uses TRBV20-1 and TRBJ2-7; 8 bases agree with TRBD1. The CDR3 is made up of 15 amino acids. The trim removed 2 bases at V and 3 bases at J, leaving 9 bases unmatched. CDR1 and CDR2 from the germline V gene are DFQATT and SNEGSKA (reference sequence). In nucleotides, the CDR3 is TGCAGTGCTAGACGTGAGGACAGGGATCTCTACGAGCAGTACTTC. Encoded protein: CSARREDRDLYEQYF.

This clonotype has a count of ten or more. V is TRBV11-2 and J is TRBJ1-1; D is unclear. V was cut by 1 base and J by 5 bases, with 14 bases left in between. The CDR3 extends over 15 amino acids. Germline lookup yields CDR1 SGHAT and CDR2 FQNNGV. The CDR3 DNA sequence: TGTGCCAGCAGCTTAGCGATGGAGCTAAGGACTGAAGCTTTCTTT. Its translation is CASSLAMELRTEAFF.

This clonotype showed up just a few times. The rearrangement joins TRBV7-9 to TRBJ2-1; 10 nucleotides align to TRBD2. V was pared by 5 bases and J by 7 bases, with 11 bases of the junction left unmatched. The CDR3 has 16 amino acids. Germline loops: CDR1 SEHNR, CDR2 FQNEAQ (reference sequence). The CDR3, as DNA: TGTGCCAGCAGCAGTGGCTCAGCGGGAGGGCTGAATGAGCAGTTCTTC. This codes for CASSSGSAGGLNEQFF.

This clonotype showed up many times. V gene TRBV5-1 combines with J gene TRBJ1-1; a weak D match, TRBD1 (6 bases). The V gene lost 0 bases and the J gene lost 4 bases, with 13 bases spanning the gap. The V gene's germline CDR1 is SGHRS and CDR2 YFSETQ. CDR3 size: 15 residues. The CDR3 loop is CASSLDRGPGTEAFF. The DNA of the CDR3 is TGCGCCAGCAGCTTGGATCGGGGGCCGGGCACTGAAGCTTTCTTT.

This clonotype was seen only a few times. CDR3 sequence reads: CSAREFFGSQSEQYF. The CDR3 DNA reads as TGCAGTGCTAGAGAGTTTTTTGGGTCTCAGTCGGAGCAGTACTTC. V and J are TRBV20-1 and TRBJ2-7; no firm D call. The CDR3 spans 15 residues. Trimming removed 0 bases at V and 7 bases at J, with 19 bases between. Per the germline V gene, CDR1 is DFQATT and CDR2 is SNEGSKA (reference sequence).

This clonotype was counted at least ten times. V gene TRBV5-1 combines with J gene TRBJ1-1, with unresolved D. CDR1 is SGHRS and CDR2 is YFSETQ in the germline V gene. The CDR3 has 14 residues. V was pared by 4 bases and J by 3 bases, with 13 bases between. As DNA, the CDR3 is TGCGCCAGCAGCCTTGGGAATCCGTACACTGAAGCTTTCTTT. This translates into CASSLGNPYTEAFF.

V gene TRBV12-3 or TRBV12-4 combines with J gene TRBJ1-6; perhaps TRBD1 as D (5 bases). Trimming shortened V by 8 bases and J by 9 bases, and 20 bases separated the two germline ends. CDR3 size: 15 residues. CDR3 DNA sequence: TGTGCCAGCCTCCTCGGGGCCAGGGTAGTTTCACCCCTCCACTTT. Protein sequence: CASLLGARVVSPLHF.

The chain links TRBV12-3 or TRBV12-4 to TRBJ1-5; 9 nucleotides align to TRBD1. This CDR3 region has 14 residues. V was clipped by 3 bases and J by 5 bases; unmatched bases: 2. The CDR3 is CASSFWTGDQPQHF. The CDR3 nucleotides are TGTGCCAGCAGTTTCTGGACAGGGGATCAGCCCCAGCATTTT.

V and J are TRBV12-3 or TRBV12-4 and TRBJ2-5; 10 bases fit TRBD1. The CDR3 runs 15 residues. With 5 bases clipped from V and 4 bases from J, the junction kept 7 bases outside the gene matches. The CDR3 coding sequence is TGTGCCAGCAGTACCACCGGGACAGGGGCAGAGACCCAGTACTTC. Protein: CASSTTGTGAETQYF.

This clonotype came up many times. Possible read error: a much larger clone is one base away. The CDR3 loop reads CASSWGQSSYEQYF. CDR3 bases: TGCGCCAGCAGCTGGGGGCAGAGCTCCTACGAGCAGTACTTC. The V call is TRBV5-1, the J call TRBJ2-7; D is possibly TRBD1 (6 bases). Between the trimmed V and J ends, which lost 3 bases and 0 bases, there was a span of 10 bases. CDR3 length: 14 residues. CDR1 is SGHRS, CDR2 YFSETQ, per germline. Using reference TRBV5-1 and TRBJ2-7 for the parts outside the CDR3, the full variable domain is KAGVTQTPRYLIKTRGQQVTLSCSPISGHRSVSWYQQTPGQGLQFLFEYFSETQRNKGNFPGRFSGRQFSNSRSEMNVSTLELGDSALYLCASSWGQSSYEQYFGPGTRLTVT.